These T cell receptor beta chains were read from a single sample in a study of control samples from healthy donors and cancer patients. Repertoires were generated with immunoSEQ multiplex PCR, while TCRdb's copy carries only in-frame clones and drops some. This sample has some 130,000 clones; 92% occur once, and the top ten carry 2.1%. Sequencing was done on a sample of blood. The receptor source for this set is a woman aged 45-65 years in good health. CDR3s include the opening cysteine and the closing phenylalanine or tryptophan. Fields, in order: CDR3 protein, CDR3 DNA, V gene, D gene, clone size, J gene. A D gene is named only where the DNA matches it firmly. Clone size appears in some rows only: once, few, many, or a class for an expanded clone.

CASSLQRTWGYTF TGTGCCAGCAGCTTGCAGAGGACGTGGGGCTACACCTTC TRBV5-6 NA NA TRBJ1-2
CASGLLGGGPFEQYF TGTGCCAGCGGTCTTTTAGGGGGAGGGCCTTTCGAGCAGTACTTC TRBV28 NA NA TRBJ2-7
CASSPNLAPPPDTQYF TGTGCCAGCAGCCCAAATCTAGCGCCGCCCCCAGATACGCAGTATTTT TRBV7-2 NA NA TRBJ2-3
CASTAQGNYGYTF TGTGCCAGCACCGCACAGGGGAACTATGGCTACACCTTC TRBV6-6 TRBD1 NA TRBJ1-2
CASSEKGAQETQYF TGCGCCAGCAGTGAAAAGGGGGCTCAAGAGACCCAGTACTTC TRBV10-1 TRBD1 NA TRBJ2-5
CATTGHTEAFF TGTGCCACTACAGGGCACACTGAAGCTTTCTTT TRBV28 NA once TRBJ1-1
CAWRGKETQYF TGTGCCTGGAGGGGGAAAGAGACCCAGTACTTC TRBV30 NA NA TRBJ2-5
CASSSRQGAGGYTF TGTGCCAGCAGTTCCAGACAGGGGGCGGGAGGCTACACCTTC TRBV2 TRBD1 NA TRBJ1-2
CASSVWDSSNQPQHF TGTGCCAGCAGCGTGTGGGACAGTAGCAATCAGCCCCAGCATTTT TRBV9 TRBD1 NA TRBJ1-5
CAISESIIGGLGTF TGTGCCATCAGTGAGTCAATCATCGGGGGGCTAGGCACCTTC TRBV10-3 NA NA TRBJ1-2
CAGRDRAEKLFF TGTGCCGGAAGGGACAGGGCTGAAAAACTGTTTTTT TRBV30 TRBD1 NA TRBJ1-4
CASSPSGGNQPQHF TGTGCCAGTAGTCCCTCGGGGGGCAATCAGCCCCAGCATTTT TRBV19 NA few TRBJ1-5
CASSSTDRGGAYEQYF TGTGCCAGCAGCTCAACCGACAGGGGGGGGGCCTACGAGCAGTACTTC TRBV5-6 TRBD1 NA TRBJ2-7
CASQWLEKLFF TGTGCCAGCCAGTGGCTCGAAAAACTGTTTTTT TRBV28 NA NA TRBJ1-4
CASSPTGLYEQYF TGCGCCAGCAGCCCTACTGGACTCTACGAGCAGTACTTC TRBV5-1 NA NA TRBJ2-7
CASSGRGEIGIGPHF TGTGCCAGCAGTGGGAGAGGGGAAATCGGTATAGGGCCGCATTTT TRBV2 NA NA TRBJ1-5
CASSSGRGETQYF TGTGCCAGCAGTTCAGGGAGAGGAGAGACCCAGTACTTC TRBV2 NA NA TRBJ2-5
CASSLAGQGTYEQYF TGTGCCAGCAGCTTGGCGGGACAGGGGACCTACGAGCAGTACTTC TRBV5-6 TRBD1 NA TRBJ2-7
CASSLRTVDTGELFF TGCGCCAGCAGCTTAAGGACAGTCGACACCGGGGAGCTGTTTTTT TRBV5-1 NA NA TRBJ2-2
CASSTEEYGYTF TGTGCCAGCAGCACAGAAGAATATGGCTACACCTTC TRBV7-9 NA NA TRBJ1-2
CASSEHGGGVYNEQFF TGTGCCAGCAGTGAGCATGGTGGGGGGGTCTACAATGAGCAGTTCTTC TRBV6-1 TRBD2 NA TRBJ2-1
CASSLRTGGPGTEAFF TGTGCCAGCAGCCTACGGACAGGGGGCCCGGGTACTGAAGCTTTCTTT TRBV3-1/TRBV3-2 TRBD1 NA TRBJ1-1
CASSERVWGTEAFF TGTGCCAGCAGTGAAAGGGTGTGGGGCACTGAAGCTTTCTTT TRBV2 NA NA TRBJ1-1